These 19 T cell receptor beta chains were sequenced from one sample in a study of spatial heterogeneity in lung cancer. Study-level points and caveats: Tumors with more nonsynonymous mutations had more expanded intratumoral alpha and beta TCRs.

No antigens are known for them. TCRdb independently ran MiXCR on the 5' RACE reads; one entry per CDR3 protein. Among 5,500 to 7,500 distinct CDR3 sequences listed, 2.5% to 4% were seen once. Time point of the sample: sample taken at primary tumor resection. This specimen was lung tumor tissue, taken at surgery. These receptors all come from a male donor with early-stage non-small cell lung cancer.

This clonotype is medium-sized by share. The rearrangement links TRBV4-1 to TRBJ2-1; the D is unclear. Germline values: CDR1 MGHRA, CDR2 YSYEKL. Trimming pared 5 bases from V and 4 bases from J, leaving 12 bases between. The CDR3 is 14 amino acids. The DNA of the CDR3 is TGCGCCAGCAGCTTATCGACTGGATACAATGAGCAGTTCTTC. Its protein product is CASSLSTGYNEQFF.

This clonotype was seen more than once but under ten times. V gene TRBV7-2 combines with J gene TRBJ1-3; D is unclear. Deletions cut 5 bases from V and 4 bases from J, with 6 bases between. The CDR3 sequence is 12 residues long. Germline V CDR1 and CDR2: SGHTA, FQGNSA. The CDR3 sequence is CASSVGGNTIYF. The CDR3 DNA follows: TGTGCCAGCAGCGTTGGAGGAAACACCATATATTTT.

Sample share makes this clonotype medium-sized. J is TRBJ1-4 and V is TRBV7-2, with D possibly matching TRBD1 (5 bases). This CDR3 region has 15 residues. CDR1 and CDR2 from the germline V gene are SGHTA and FQGNSA. Trimming pared 3 bases from V and 8 bases from J, leaving 16 bases between. The CDR3 sequence is CASSFGTSLREKLFF. CDR3 nucleotide sequence: TGTGCCAGCAGCTTCGGGACCTCTTTGCGGGAAAAACTGTTTTTT.

In its sample, this clonotype was seen many times. The chain joins TRBV5-1 to TRBJ2-1; 8 bases line up with TRBD1. V was clipped by 3 bases and J by 6 bases; unmatched bases: 11. This CDR3 is 16 amino acids long. The germline V gene encodes CDR1 SGHRS and CDR2 YFSETQ. CDR3 protein: CASSSGGRATFNEQFF. CDR3 nucleotide sequence: TGCGCCAGCAGCTCAGGGGGCAGGGCTACTTTCAATGAGCAGTTCTTC.

This clonotype has at least ten counts. The V call is TRBV23-1, the J call TRBJ2-1; D is ambiguous. TRBV23-1 is annotated as an ORF whose role is uncertain. The CDR3 has 16 residues. V was pared by 0 bases and J by 7 bases, with 16 bases between. CDR3 bases: TGCGCCAGCAGTCAATCTGGCCCACACGCTGGGAATGAGCAGTTCTTC. Translating gives CASSQSGPHAGNEQFF.

This clonotype was recorded at least ten times. Relative to the germline gene, one junction end is altered; a read error may explain this. This chain uses TRBV29-1 with TRBJ1-2; D may be TRBD1 (6 bases). CDR3 length: 14 amino acids. The germline V gene encodes CDR1 SQVTM and CDR2 ANQGSEA. The CDR3 here is CSVENRVGRDGDTF. Here the CDR3 DNA reads TGCAGCGTCGAGAACAGGGTTGGTCGGGATGGCGACACCTTC.

This clonotype was seen ten or more times. The rearrangement uses TRBV24-1 and TRBJ2-2, with D maybe TRBD2 (7 bases). Germline CDR1 reads KGHDR; CDR2 reads SFDVKD. The CDR3 is made up of 17 amino acids. V was clipped by 3 bases and J by 3 bases, with 16 bases between them. The CDR3 region is CATSDLPGGQDTGELFF. The CDR3 nucleotides are TGTGCCACCAGTGATCTCCCCGGGGGGCAGGACACCGGGGAGCTGTTTTTT.

In its sample, this clonotype is medium-sized. The chain joins TRBV12-5 to TRBJ1-5; TRBD1 might be the D (6 bases). Looked up from germline, CDR1 is LGHNT and CDR2 is FRNRAP. The CDR3 runs 13 residues. Deletions cut 4 bases from V and 11 bases from J, with 15 bases between. This chain's CDR3 is CASGYNRVRSQHF. In DNA form, the CDR3 reads TGTGCTAGTGGTTATAACAGGGTCCGATCCCAGCATTTT.

The rearrangement links TRBV7-9 to TRBJ2-6; no firm D call. The V and J ends lost 5 bases and 4 bases respectively, with 6 bases between them. The germline V gene encodes CDR1 SEHNR and CDR2 FQNEAQ (reference sequence). The CDR3 sequence is 13 residues long. The CDR3 here is CASSPTGANVLTF. The CDR3, as DNA: TGTGCCAGCAGCCCGACAGGGGCCAACGTCCTGACTTTC.

This clonotype was observed a few times. The V call is TRBV9, the J call TRBJ2-5, with 9 bases identical to TRBD1. Germline CDR1 and CDR2: SGDLS and YYNGEE. There are 14 residues in the CDR3. V lost 1 base, J lost 3 bases, and 1 base stayed unmatched. The CDR3 DNA reads as TGTGCCAGCAGCGTAACAGGGGGCAAAGAGACCCAGTACTTC. The encoded protein is CASSVTGGKETQYF. The whole variable domain, filled in from reference TRBV9 and TRBJ2-5, reads DSGVTQTPKHLITATGQRVTLRCSPRSGDLSVYWYQQSLDQGLQFLIQYYNGEERAKGNILERFSAQQFPDLHSELNLSSLELGDSALYFCASSVTGGKETQYFGPGTRLLVL.

This clonotype was recorded many times. V gene TRBV5-1 combines with J gene TRBJ2-3; D is unresolved. There are 11 residues in the CDR3. Trimming removed 4 bases from V and 5 bases from J, with 5 bases in between. Per the germline V gene, CDR1 is SGHRS and CDR2 is YFSETQ. The CDR3 region is CASSKKDTQYF. The CDR3 region has the DNA TGCGCCAGCAGCAAAAAAGATACGCAGTATTTT.

This clonotype ranks as medium-sized. This rearrangement joins TRBV5-1 to TRBJ1-1; D gene uncertain. V lost 1 base and J lost 5, with 9 bases in between. This CDR3 comprises 13 residues. Per the germline V gene, CDR1 is SGHRS and CDR2 is YFSETQ. CDR3 in amino acids: CASSLLTQTEAFF. In DNA, the CDR3 is TGCGCCAGCAGCTTGCTGACACAAACTGAAGCTTTCTTT.

This clonotype is classed as medium-sized. This chain links TRBV12-3 or TRBV12-4 with TRBJ2-2; D uncertain. The CDR3 runs to 14 residues. V was cut by 3 bases and J by 0 bases, with 5 bases left in between. The CDR3 bases are TGTGCCAGCAGTTTTGCGTCGAACACCGGGGAGCTGTTTTTT. Protein: CASSFASNTGELFF.

By sample share, this clonotype is medium-sized. The chain carries TRBV5-1 and TRBJ1-2; a weak D match, TRBD1 (5 bases). V lost 4 bases, J lost 0 bases, and 13 bases lay in between. The CDR3 consists of 15 residues. Looked up from germline, CDR1 is SGHRS and CDR2 is YFSETQ. The CDR3 nucleotides read TGCGCCAGCAGCCCATGGGACGGGACTAACTATGGCTACACCTTC. Its protein product is CASSPWDGTNYGYTF. Filled out from reference TRBV5-1 and TRBJ1-2, the complete variable domain reads KAGVTQTPRYLIKTRGQQVTLSCSPISGHRSVSWYQQTPGQGLQFLFEYFSETQRNKGNFPGRFSGRQFSNSRSEMNVSTLELGDSALYLCASSPWDGTNYGYTFGSGTRLTVV.

This clonotype has a handful of counts. The chain carries TRBV21-1 and TRBJ1-2; the table's D call TRBD1 went unverified against the DNA. TRBV21-1 is given as a pseudogene. The CDR3 totals 12 residues. CDR3 DNA sequence: TGTGCCAGCAGCAAAGGTGGGGGTCCCTACACCTTC. It encodes CASSKGGGPYTF.

The table lists this clonotype with a few counts. This chain connects TRBV9 to TRBJ2-5, with a weak D call TRBD2 (6 bases). The CDR3 covers 15 residues. The V and J ends lost 0 bases and 4 bases respectively, with 13 bases between them. The germline V gene encodes CDR1 SGDLS and CDR2 YYNGEE. The CDR3 here is CASSVGLVGGETQYF. DNA of the CDR3: TGTGCCAGCAGCGTAGGGCTGGTGGGAGGAGAGACCCAGTACTTC.

This clonotype showed up many times. This rearrangement joins TRBV7-9 to TRBJ2-7; D is ambiguous. CDR3 length: 11 amino acids. CDR1 SEHNR and CDR2 FQNEAQ come from the germline V gene (reference sequence). V was cut by 4 bases and J by 4 bases, with 5 bases left in between. DNA for the CDR3: TGTGCCAGCAGCTCCGAGTACGAGCAGTACTTC. It encodes CASSSEYEQYF.

This clonotype has a count of ten or more. V is TRBV5-6 and J is TRBJ1-1; TRBD1 matches at 7 bases. CDR3 length: 14 residues. V dropped 2 bases and J dropped 4; count of bases not matched to a gene: 5. Germline assignment: CDR1 SGHDT and CDR2 YYEEEE. DNA for the CDR3: TGTGCCAGCAGCTTCCCGGACAGGTCCACTGAAGCTTTCTTT. Its translation is CASSFPDRSTEAFF.

This clonotype was recorded at least ten times. V gene TRBV5-1 combines with J gene TRBJ2-7; D gene unclear. The V and J ends lost 1 base and 5 bases respectively, with 4 bases between them. The CDR3 totals 11 residues. Per the germline V gene, CDR1 is SGHRS and CDR2 is YFSETQ. The chain's CDR3 is CASSLQDEQYF. The DNA of the CDR3 is TGCGCCAGCAGCTTGCAAGACGAGCAGTACTTC.